One sample yielded the 24 T cell receptor beta chains listed below, sequenced in a study of T cell repertoires and HLA-DP antigens. The antigens for these receptors are not known. This table comes from immunoSEQ multiplex PCR, and its TCRdb copy is limited to in-frame clones, with some not included. This sample has around 90,000 clones, with roughly nine tenths found just once. Sequencing was done on a sample of CD4+ T cells from PBMCs. These receptors were obtained from a man aged 45-65 years in good health and CMV-seronegative.

This clone appeared once. The J gene is TRBJ1-1, the V gene TRBV5-1, with a tentative D call TRBD1 (6 bases). The V and J ends lost 4 bases and 4 bases respectively, with 17 bases between them. The CDR3 consists of 15 residues. Germline V gene data show CDR1 as SGHRS and CDR2 as YFSETQ. The CDR3 region has the DNA TGCGCCAGCAGCCAACCACAGGGTAGCGGCACTGAAGCTTTCTTT. Protein sequence: CASSQPQGSGTEAFF. The variable domain in full, with the rest retrieved from reference TRBV5-1 and TRBJ1-1, is KAGVTQTPRYLIKTRGQQVTLSCSPISGHRSVSWYQQTPGQGLQFLFEYFSETQRNKGNFPGRFSGRQFSNSRSEMNVSTLELGDSALYLCASSQPQGSGTEAFFGQGTRLTVV.

CDR3 nucleotides: TGTGCCAGCGGGGGGACTAGCGGGAGCCCCTACGAGCAGTACTTC. It codes for CASGGTSGSPYEQYF. The rearrangement uses TRBV28 and TRBJ2-7, with 14 bases lining up with TRBD2. This CDR3 comprises 15 residues. The V gene end was trimmed by 8 bases and the J gene end by 2 bases; junction bases not matched to a gene: 5. Germline V gives CDR1 MDHEN, CDR2 SYDVKM.

The chain joins TRBV5-6 to TRBJ1-6; a weak D match, TRBD1 (5 bases). V lost 4 bases and J 6 bases, leaving 8 bases between the germline ends. Germline loops: CDR1 SGHDT, CDR2 YYEEEE. This CDR3 spans 13 amino acids. DNA for the CDR3: TGTGCCAGCAGCCAGGGCCGTAATTCACCCCTCCACTTT. It is translated as CASSQGRNSPLHF.

The chain recombines TRBV5-6 with TRBJ2-7, with 11 bases fitting TRBD2. The CDR3 runs 19 residues. V gave up 1 base and J gave up 1 base; unmatched junction bases: 13. Germline V lookup: CDR1 SGHDT, CDR2 YYEEEE. CDR3 protein: CASSLTGLLAGGISYEQYF. In nucleotides, the CDR3 is TGTGCCAGCAGCTTGACTGGCCTTCTAGCGGGGGGTATTTCCTACGAGCAGTACTTC.

This chain uses TRBV6-5 with TRBJ2-7; TRBD2 agrees at 12 bases. There are 15 residues in the CDR3. Per germline, CDR1 MNHEY and CDR2 SVGAGI. After removal of 6 bases from V and 5 bases from J, the junction contained 8 bases not matched to a gene. The CDR3 region is CASRDLAGGSHEQYF. In nucleotides, the CDR3 is TGTGCCAGCAGGGACCTAGCGGGGGGGTCCCACGAGCAGTACTTC.

The count of this clone is one. The chain links TRBV5-1 to TRBJ2-1; 8 nucleotides agree with TRBD1. The CDR3 extends over 14 amino acids. CDR1 and CDR2 (germline): SGHRS, YFSETQ. The V segment lost 4 bases and the J segment 8 bases; nucleotides outside the gene matches: 8. CDR3: CASSPGGQGDEQFF. Here the CDR3 DNA reads TGCGCCAGCAGCCCGGGTGGACAGGGCGATGAGCAGTTCTTC.

This chain connects TRBV11-2 to TRBJ2-7, with D perhaps TRBD2 (6 bases). The germline gives CDR1 SGHAT, CDR2 FQNNGV. This CDR3 is built from 18 residues. With 1 base removed from V and 0 bases from J, the gap between germline ends came to 19 bases. CDR3 residues: CASSLAQRSGSYSYEQYF. CDR3 nucleotides: TGTGCCAGCAGCTTAGCTCAACGTAGCGGCTCATACTCCTACGAGCAGTACTTC. Looking up the rest from reference TRBV11-2 and TRBJ2-7 gives the full variable domain: EAGVAQSPRYKIIEKRQSVAFWCNPISGHATLYWYQQILGQGPKLLIQFQNNGVVDDSQLPKDRFSAERLKGVDSTLKIQPAKLEDSAVYLCASSLAQRSGSYSYEQYFGPGTRLTVT.

The gene calls are TRBV12-5 and TRBJ1-1, with 11 bases fitting TRBD1. Germline V gene lookup returns CDR1 LGHNT and CDR2 FRNRAP. This CDR3 is built from 15 residues. Trimming at V came to 6 bases and at J to 4 bases, leaving 7 bases not matched to a gene. The CDR3 here is CASGRTGGAATEAFF. The CDR3, as DNA: TGTGCTAGTGGCCGGACAGGGGGCGCAGCCACTGAAGCTTTCTTT.

This rearrangement joins TRBV5-5 to TRBJ2-2; D unclear. Germline CDR1 SGHKS, CDR2 YYEKEE (reference sequence). The V end was cut by 1 base, the J end by 4 bases, with 11 bases between. The CDR3 covers 15 residues. For the CDR3, the DNA is TGTGCCAGCAGCTTGCAACCGGGTTCCACCGGGGAGCTGTTTTTT. It yields the protein CASSLQPGSTGELFF.

The chain employs TRBV11-3 and TRBJ2-7; D is unresolved. This CDR3 region has 14 residues. V dropped 1 base and J dropped 0 bases, with 7 bases sitting between them. Germline CDR1 SGHNT, CDR2 YENEEA. The CDR3 bases are TGTGCCAGCAGCTTAGGGACCGACTCCTACGAGCAGTACTTC. Protein: CASSLGTDSYEQYF. Full variable domain (missing parts from reference TRBV11-3 and TRBJ2-7): EAGVVQSPRYKIIEKKQPVAFWCNPISGHNTLYWYLQNLGQGPELLIRYENEEAVDDSQLPKDRFSAERLKGVDSTLKIQPAELGDSAVYLCASSLGTDSYEQYFGPGTRLTVT.

The CDR3 DNA reads TGTGCCAGCAGCTTAGATTATTCGGGCACTGAAGCTTTCTTT. Translating it yields CASSLDYSGTEAFF. This chain uses TRBV11-2 with TRBJ1-1; D gene unclear. Looked up from germline, CDR1 is SGHAT and CDR2 is FQNNGV. The CDR3 spans 14 residues. V was trimmed by 0 bases and J by 4 bases, leaving 9 bases between them.

The V call is TRBV11-1, the J call TRBJ2-2, with 12 bases identical to TRBD1. This CDR3 is built from 17 residues. V was clipped by 5 bases and J by 4 bases; unmatched bases: 8. The germline gives CDR1 SGHAT, CDR2 FQDESV (reference sequence). CDR3 sequence (DNA): TGTGCCAGCAGCCCGGGACAGGGGGCGCCCGGCACCGGGGAGCTGTTTTTT. The encoded protein is CASSPGQGAPGTGELFF.

The chain has TRBV15 and TRBJ2-3; 10 nucleotides match TRBD1. CDR3 length equals 15 residues. V shed 2 bases and J 7 bases; nucleotides not matched to a gene: 6. Germline lookup yields CDR1 LNHNV and CDR2 YYDKDF (reference sequence). The CDR3 bases are TGTGCCACCAGCAGACCCGGGACAGGGGTACATACGCAGTATTTT. It encodes CATSRPGTGVHTQYF.

The chain links TRBV5-4 to TRBJ2-1; TRBD1 is a possible D gene (6 bases). CDR1 is SGHNT, CDR2 YYREEE, per germline (reference sequence). This CDR3 region has 13 residues. With 3 bases removed from V and 4 bases from J, the gap between germline ends came to 8 bases. CDR3: CASSSQGYNEQFF. CDR3 coding DNA: TGTGCCAGCAGCTCCCAGGGGTACAATGAGCAGTTCTTC.

This clone was recorded once. The chain couples TRBV30 to TRBJ1-1, with D unclear. The ends were cut back, 3 bases at V and 1 base at J, with 9 bases in the middle. The CDR3 is 13 residues long. The germline gives CDR1 GTSNPN, CDR2 SVGIG (reference sequence). This CDR3 is CAWRPGGNTEAFF. CDR3 nucleotide sequence: TGTGCCTGGAGACCCGGTGGGAACACTGAAGCTTTCTTT.

The rearrangement joins TRBV19 to TRBJ1-2, with 8 bases lining up with TRBD1. The CDR3 runs 15 residues. Trimming at V came to 5 bases and at J to 6 bases, leaving 11 bases not matched to a gene. The germline V gene has CDR1 LNHDA and CDR2 SQIVND (reference sequence). CDR3 in DNA: TGTGCCAGTAGTCAACTTTGGACAGGGACGGATGGCTACACCTTC. Translated: CASSQLWTGTDGYTF.

This clone has just one count. The chain recombines TRBV5-1 with TRBJ1-1, with D uncertain. Germline values: CDR1 SGHRS, CDR2 YFSETQ. CDR3 length equals 15 residues. V lost 0 bases and J lost 4, with 13 bases in between. The CDR3 coding sequence is TGCGCCAGCAGCTTGGCCTACGGAGGCCCCACTGAAGCTTTCTTT. It specifies CASSLAYGGPTEAFF.

This chain joins TRBV19 and TRBJ1-4, with TRBD1 as a possible D gene (5 bases). The CDR3 spans 16 residues. The ends were cut back, 1 base at V and 7 bases at J, with 16 bases in the middle. Germline CDR1 reads LNHDA; CDR2 reads SQIVND (reference sequence). CDR3 in DNA: TGTGCCAGTAGTATAGTCGGGACCCAAGGCGGTGAAAAACTGTTTTTT. It translates to CASSIVGTQGGEKLFF.

The CDR3 region has the DNA TGTGCCAGCAGCTCGACTAGGATAGGCAGGTACAATGAGCAGTTCTTC. Protein product: CASSSTRIGRYNEQFF. The chain has TRBV5-8 and TRBJ2-1; D possibly corresponds to TRBD2 (6 bases). Germline V lookup: CDR1 SGHTS, CDR2 YDEGEE. Trimming left V 3 bases short and J 4 bases short, with 17 bases between. The CDR3 is 16 amino acids.

The J gene is TRBJ2-5, the V gene TRBV6-5; D is uncertain. The V end was cut by 5 bases, the J end by 5 bases, with 6 bases between. The germline V gene has CDR1 MNHEY and CDR2 SVGAGI. The CDR3 spans 11 residues. CDR3: CASSVPETQYF. The CDR3 DNA follows: TGTGCCAGCAGTGTTCCGGAGACCCAGTACTTC.

J is TRBJ2-2 and V is TRBV27; D is uncertain. Trimming shortened V by 5 bases and J by 7 bases, and 17 bases separated the two germline ends. In germline, CDR1 is MNHEY, CDR2 SMNVEV (reference sequence). The CDR3 contains 15 residues. This CDR3 is CASSPPGPGGGELFF. The CDR3 bases are TGTGCCAGCAGTCCGCCGGGCCCGGGTGGCGGGGAGCTGTTTTTT.

The chain carries TRBV4-2 and TRBJ1-2; no firm D call. V dropped 1 base and J dropped 2 bases, with 5 bases sitting between them. Looked up from germline, CDR1 is LGHNA and CDR2 is YNFKEQ. CDR3 size: 13 residues. The CDR3 sequence is CASSQAVNYGYTF. Written as DNA, the CDR3 is TGTGCCAGCAGCCAAGCCGTGAACTATGGCTACACCTTC.

In nucleotides, the CDR3 is TGTGCCAGCAGCGTAACACAGGGGGGTGGAAACACCATATATTTT. Translated: CASSVTQGGGNTIYF. This sequence joins TRBV9 and TRBJ1-3; 8 bases are a match to TRBD1. V lost 1 base and J lost 3; bases outside the gene matches: 3. The CDR3 spans 15 residues. Germline V gene data show CDR1 as SGDLS and CDR2 as YYNGEE.

The sample holds a few counts of this clone. The J gene is TRBJ1-1, the V gene TRBV7-2; 10 bases agree with TRBD1. The V and J ends lost 2 bases and 0 bases, in that order; junction bases with no gene match: 9. CDR3 length: 18 residues. The germline V gene encodes CDR1 SGHTA and CDR2 FQGNSA. CDR3 residues: CASSLRGGTGALNTEAFF. The CDR3 DNA is TGTGCCAGCAGCTTAAGGGGGGGGACAGGGGCCTTGAACACTGAAGCTTTCTTT. The whole variable domain, filled in from reference TRBV7-2 and TRBJ1-1, reads GAGVSQSPSNKVTEKGKDVELRCDPISGHTALYWYRQSLGQGLEFLIYFQGNSAPDKSGLPSDRFSAERTGGSVSTLTIQRTQQEDSAVYLCASSLRGGTGALNTEAFFGQGTRLTVV.